The rows below give T cell receptor beta chains drawn from one sample of a study of shared clonotypes between healthy human individuals. Generated by immunoSEQ multiplex PCR, the TCRdb table keeps only in-frame clones and is missing some. The sample has more than 500,000 clones; around 96% are singletons. Sample: naive CD8+ T cells sorted from blood. These receptors were taken from a woman in her 30s in good health. Each CDR3 is given with its conserved first and last residue. D genes are given only for firm matches. Size is omitted from some rows. Given values are once, few, many or a class for expanded clones.

CASSWGLTYEQYF TGTGCCAGCAGTTGGGGCCTAACCTACGAGCAGTACTTC TRBJ2-7 . 13 once TRBV27
CASSLGPGHREETQYF TGTGCCAGCAGTCTAGGACCGGGACACCGGGAAGAGACCCAGTACTTC TRBJ2-5 . 16 few TRBV28
CASSLGGQFAHNEQFF TGTGCCAGCAGCTTGGGCGGACAGTTCGCTCACAATGAGCAGTTCTTC TRBJ2-1 . 16 . TRBV5-6
CASIEPATYEQYF TGCGCCAGCATTGAACCGGCGACCTACGAGCAGTACTTC TRBJ2-7 . 13 . TRBV5-1
CASRGGSPSNEQFF TGTGCCAGCAGGGGCGGGAGTCCTAGCAATGAGCAGTTCTTC TRBJ2-1 TRBD2 14 . TRBV11-2
CASSLNRASHEQYF TGTGCCAGCAGTTTAAACAGGGCCAGTCACGAGCAGTACTTC TRBJ2-7 . 14 . TRBV6-1
CASSYDTSSYEQYF TGTGCCAGCAGTTACGACACCAGCTCCTACGAGCAGTACTTC TRBJ2-7 . 14 . TRBV6-6
CASRGAFGGREETQYF TGTGCCAGCAGGGGGGCTTTCGGGGGCCGGGAAGAGACCCAGTACTTC TRBJ2-5 . 16 . TRBV27
CAISESVGTGSTDTQYF TGTGCCATCAGTGAGTCAGTAGGGACAGGGAGCACAGATACGCAGTATTTT TRBJ2-3 TRBD1 17 . TRBV10-3
CASSLSGTGSYEQYF TGCGCCAGCAGCCTGTCCGGGACTGGGAGTTACGAGCAGTACTTC TRBJ2-7 . 15 . TRBV4-1
CASSIAPLAKNIQYF TGTGCCAGCAGCATAGCACCTTTAGCCAAAAACATTCAGTACTTC TRBJ2-4 . 15 . TRBV5-6
CASSVDGGSYNEQYF TGTGCCAGCAGCGTAGACGGGGGGAGTTATAACGAGCAGTACTTC TRBJ2-7 TRBD2 15 . TRBV9
CASSLGGSLATSSTKGKTQYF TGTGCCAGCAGCTTAGGGGGATCTTTGGCGACTAGCTCAACTAAGGGAAAGACCCAGTACTTC TRBJ2-5 TRBD2 21 . TRBV7-6
CATSRVTENTEAFF TGTGCCACCAGCAGAGTTACAGAGAACACTGAAGCTTTCTTT TRBJ1-1 . 14 . TRBV15
CASCFLLKGEQYF TGTGCCAGCTGCTTTCTCCTGAAGGGCGAGCAGTACTTC TRBJ2-7 . 13 . TRBV2
CASSILASTGSGELFF . TRBJ2-2 . 16 . TRBV19
CASSLEATGGPTYEQYF TGTGCCAGCAGCTTAGAAGCGACAGGGGGTCCAACCTACGAGCAGTACTTC TRBJ2-7 TRBD1 17 once TRBV13
CASSILAGLGNEQFF TGTGCCAGTAGCATACTAGCGGGATTAGGCAATGAGCAGTTCTTC TRBJ2-1 TRBD2 15 once TRBV19
CASNRQGSGANVLTF TGTGCCAGCAACAGACAGGGATCTGGGGCCAACGTCCTGACTTTC TRBJ2-6 TRBD1 15 . TRBV6-1
CASSPLERGTSVRNEQFF TGTGCCAGCAGCCCCTTGGAGAGGGGGACTAGCGTCAGAAATGAGCAGTTCTTC TRBJ2-1 TRBD2 18 . TRBV5-4
CAGGTSAHEQYF TGTGCCGGCGGGACTAGCGCTCACGAGCAGTACTTC TRBJ2-7 TRBD2 12 . TRBV2
CAWSHTRRDGYTF TGTGCCTGGAGCCACACCCGGCGGGACGGCTACACCTTC TRBJ1-2 . 13 . TRBV30
CASSLSKGAGEEKLFF TGTGCCAGCAGTTTATCGAAGGGTGCGGGGGAGGAAAAACTGTTTTTT TRBJ1-4 . 16 . TRBV27
CAWTAVPGQGYEQYF TGTGCCTGGACCGCGGTGCCGGGACAGGGATACGAGCAGTACTTC TRBJ2-7 TRBD1 15 . TRBV30
CASSPSLLGVYNEQFF TGTGCCAGCAGCCCGAGCTTACTAGGAGTTTACAATGAGCAGTTCTTC TRBJ2-1 . 16 . TRBV5-6
CASSTGAGHEQYF TGTGCCAGTAGTACGGGTGCGGGCCACGAGCAGTACTTC TRBJ2-7 . 13 . TRBV19
CASSSQGSKNIQYF TGTGCCAGCAGTTCACAGGGGTCCAAAAACATTCAGTACTTC TRBJ2-4 TRBD1 14 . TRBV27
CASSPIMIETQYF TGTGCCAGCAGCCCGATCATGATAGAGACCCAGTACTTC TRBJ2-5 . 13 . TRBV7-9
CASSLRFGNSEQYF TGTGCCAGCAGTTTAAGGTTCGGTAATAGTGAGCAGTACTTC TRBJ2-5 . 14 . TRBV27
CASSKLTGTGIKVYGYTF TGTGCCAGCAGTAAACTCACGGGGACAGGGATTAAAGTCTATGGCTACACCTTC TRBJ1-2 TRBD1 18 . TRBV28